The 3 T cell receptor beta chains listed next were all sequenced from one sample in a study. MiXCR was run by TCRdb on the RT-PCR reads, yielding one entry per CDR3 protein. The repertoire includes fewer than 800,000 distinct CDR3 sequences, 11% to 15% of them detected once, and about 3.6% sits in the top ten. Sequencing used memory CD4+ T cells from blood. The receptors originated from a female donor in good health, serving as a healthy control.

Ten or more counts support this clonotype. The rearrangement joins TRBV28 to TRBJ1-2, with D possibly TRBD1 on 5 matching bases. Germline assignment: CDR1 MDHEN and CDR2 SYDVKM. The germline V and J ends were trimmed by 6 bases and 7 bases, with 15 bases remaining between them. The CDR3 contains 13 residues. In nucleotides, the CDR3 is TGTGCCAGCAGCGTCCAGGGATTCGGTGGCTACACCTTC. It encodes CASSVQGFGGYTF.

This clonotype was picked up many times. The chain uses TRBV6-2 or TRBV6-3 and TRBJ2-1, with D possibly matching TRBD2 (7 bases). The V gene lost 3 bases and the J gene lost 5 bases, with 14 bases spanning the gap. Germline lookup yields CDR1 MNHEY and CDR2 SVGEGT. The CDR3 totals 15 residues. CDR3 in amino acids: CASSYGAGADNEQFF. The CDR3 DNA sequence: TGTGCCAGCAGTTATGGGGCGGGGGCTGACAATGAGCAGTTCTTC.

CDR3 in amino acids: CASHKGQGGGTEAFF. CDR3 nucleotide sequence: TGTGCCAGCCATAAAGGACAGGGAGGTGGCACTGAAGCTTTCTTT. This chain joins TRBV7-9 and TRBJ1-1; 8 bases match TRBD1. From germline, CDR1 is SEHNR and CDR2 FQNEAQ (reference sequence). The CDR3 is 15 amino acids. Trimming removed 8 bases from V and 4 bases from J; junction bases left unmatched: 12.